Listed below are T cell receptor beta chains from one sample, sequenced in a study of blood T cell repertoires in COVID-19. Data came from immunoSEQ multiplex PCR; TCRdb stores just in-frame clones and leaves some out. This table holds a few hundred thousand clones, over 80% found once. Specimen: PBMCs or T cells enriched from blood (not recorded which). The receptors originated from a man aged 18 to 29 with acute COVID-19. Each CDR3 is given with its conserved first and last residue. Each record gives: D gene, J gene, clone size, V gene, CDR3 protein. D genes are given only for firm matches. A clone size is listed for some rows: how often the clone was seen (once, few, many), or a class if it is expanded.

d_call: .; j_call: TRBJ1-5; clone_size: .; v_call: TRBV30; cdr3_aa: CAWSSSKDIYSNQPQHF
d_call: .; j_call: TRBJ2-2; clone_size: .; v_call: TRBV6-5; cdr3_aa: CASRARGLNTGELFF
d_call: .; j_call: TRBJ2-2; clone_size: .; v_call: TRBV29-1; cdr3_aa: CSARRGLVNTGELFF
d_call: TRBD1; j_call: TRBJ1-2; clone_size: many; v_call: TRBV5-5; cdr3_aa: CASSFLEPGTAYGYTF
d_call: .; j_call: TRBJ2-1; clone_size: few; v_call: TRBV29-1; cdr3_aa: CSVETGEQFF
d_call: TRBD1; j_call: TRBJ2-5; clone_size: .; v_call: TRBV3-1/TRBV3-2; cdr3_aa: CASSQGGTGSETQYF
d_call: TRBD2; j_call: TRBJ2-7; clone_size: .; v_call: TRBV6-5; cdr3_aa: CASTPGLAGVGEQYF
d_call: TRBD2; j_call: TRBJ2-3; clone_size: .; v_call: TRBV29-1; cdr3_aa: CSVALLLAGAPGPDTQYF
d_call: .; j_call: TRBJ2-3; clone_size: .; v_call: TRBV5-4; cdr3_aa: CASSSGGPKDTQYF
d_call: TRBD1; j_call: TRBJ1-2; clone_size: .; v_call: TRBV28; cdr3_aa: CASTDRVGGYTF
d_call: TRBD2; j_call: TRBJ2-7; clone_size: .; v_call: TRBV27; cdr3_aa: CASSPVAGGHPPYEQYF
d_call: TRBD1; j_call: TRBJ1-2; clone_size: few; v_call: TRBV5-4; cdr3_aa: CASSPGQGYGYTF
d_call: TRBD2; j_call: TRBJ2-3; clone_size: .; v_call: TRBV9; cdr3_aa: CASSPSGRPEDTQYF
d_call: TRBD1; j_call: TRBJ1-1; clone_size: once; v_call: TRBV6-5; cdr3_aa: CASTRGASLNTEAFF
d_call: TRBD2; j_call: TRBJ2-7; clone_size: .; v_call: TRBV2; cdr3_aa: CASSVREGQEQYF
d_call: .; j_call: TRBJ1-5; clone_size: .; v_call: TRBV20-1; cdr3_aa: CSASSGSSNQPQHF
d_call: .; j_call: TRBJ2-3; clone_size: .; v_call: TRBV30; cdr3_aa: CAWNRQGGDTQYF
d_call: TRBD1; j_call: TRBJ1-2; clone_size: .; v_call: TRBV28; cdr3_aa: CASSLTDRSLGYTF
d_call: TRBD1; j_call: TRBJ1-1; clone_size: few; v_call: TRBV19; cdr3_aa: CASSTTGVGTEAFF
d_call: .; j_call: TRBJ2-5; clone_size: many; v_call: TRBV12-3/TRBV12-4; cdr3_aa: CASSLRETQYF
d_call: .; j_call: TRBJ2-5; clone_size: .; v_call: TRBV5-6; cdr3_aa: CASSLALGLGETQYF
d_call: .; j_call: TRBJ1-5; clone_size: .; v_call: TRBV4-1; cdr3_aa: CASSGNTGDNQPQHF
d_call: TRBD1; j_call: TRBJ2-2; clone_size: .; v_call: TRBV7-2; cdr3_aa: CASSLNRGDTGELFF
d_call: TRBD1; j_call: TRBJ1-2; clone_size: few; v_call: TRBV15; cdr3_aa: CATSTRTGLDYGYTF
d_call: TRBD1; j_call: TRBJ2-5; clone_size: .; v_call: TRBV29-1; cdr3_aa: CSVNRGHQETQYF
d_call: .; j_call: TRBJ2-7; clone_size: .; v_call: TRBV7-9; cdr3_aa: CASSLPGRPYEQYF
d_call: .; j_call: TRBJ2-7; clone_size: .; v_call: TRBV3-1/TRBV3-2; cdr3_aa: CASSPLGQYF
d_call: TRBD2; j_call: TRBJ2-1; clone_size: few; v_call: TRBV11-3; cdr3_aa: CASSLSLAGNNEQFF
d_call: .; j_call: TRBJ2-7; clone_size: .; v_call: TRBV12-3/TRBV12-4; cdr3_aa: CASSREFYDEQYF
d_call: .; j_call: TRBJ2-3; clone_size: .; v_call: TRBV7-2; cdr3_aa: CASSFEQGRTDTQYF